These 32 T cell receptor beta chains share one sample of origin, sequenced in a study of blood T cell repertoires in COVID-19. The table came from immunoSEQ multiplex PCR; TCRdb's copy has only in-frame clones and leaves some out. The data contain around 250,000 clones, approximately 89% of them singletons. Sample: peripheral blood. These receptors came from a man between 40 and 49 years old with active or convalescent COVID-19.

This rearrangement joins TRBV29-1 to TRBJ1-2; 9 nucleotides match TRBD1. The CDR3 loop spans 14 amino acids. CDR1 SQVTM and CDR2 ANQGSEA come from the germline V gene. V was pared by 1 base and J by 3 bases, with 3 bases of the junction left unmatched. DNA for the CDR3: TGCAGCGTTGAAGGACAGGGGGGGTACTATGGCTACACCTTC. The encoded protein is CSVEGQGGYYGYTF.

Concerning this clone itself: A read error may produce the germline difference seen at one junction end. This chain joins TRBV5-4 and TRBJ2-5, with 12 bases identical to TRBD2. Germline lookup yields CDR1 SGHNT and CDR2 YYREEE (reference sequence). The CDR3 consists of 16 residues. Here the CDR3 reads CASSTSGGIRQETQYF. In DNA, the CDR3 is TGTGCGAGCAGTACTAGCGGGGGGATCAGACAAGAGACCCAGTACTTC.

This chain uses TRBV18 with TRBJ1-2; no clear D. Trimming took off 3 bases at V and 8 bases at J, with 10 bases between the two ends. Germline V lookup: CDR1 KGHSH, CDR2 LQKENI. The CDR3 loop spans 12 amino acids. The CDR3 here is CASSPPGRGYTF. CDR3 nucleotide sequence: TGTGCCAGCTCACCCCCAGGTCGCGGCTACACCTTC.

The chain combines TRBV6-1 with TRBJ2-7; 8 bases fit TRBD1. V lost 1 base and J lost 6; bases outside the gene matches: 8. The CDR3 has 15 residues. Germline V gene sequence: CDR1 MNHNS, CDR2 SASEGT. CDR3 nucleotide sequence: TGTGCCAGCAGTGAAGTCGGGTCAGGGGGCTTCGAGCAGTACTTC. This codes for CASSEVGSGGFEQYF.

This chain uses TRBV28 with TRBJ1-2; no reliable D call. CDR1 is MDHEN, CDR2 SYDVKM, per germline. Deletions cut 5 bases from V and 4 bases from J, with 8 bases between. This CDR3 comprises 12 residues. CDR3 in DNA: TGTGCCAGCAGTACGGTCCTCTATGGCTACACCTTC. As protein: CASSTVLYGYTF.

CDR3 sequence: CATRSLNTEAFF. In DNA form, the CDR3 reads TGTGCCACCCGGTCTCTGAACACTGAAGCTTTCTTT. V and J are TRBV27 and TRBJ1-1; D is uncertain. Germline-derived CDR1 and CDR2 are MNHEY and SMNVEV (reference sequence). The CDR3 covers 12 residues. Trimming took 10 bases from V and 0 from J, leaving 9 bases between them.

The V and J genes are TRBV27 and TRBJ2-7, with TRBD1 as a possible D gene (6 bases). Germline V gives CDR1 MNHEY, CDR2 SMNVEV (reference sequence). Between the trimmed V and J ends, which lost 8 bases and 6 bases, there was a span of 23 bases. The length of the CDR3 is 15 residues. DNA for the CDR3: TGTGCCAGCTCCCCTTCTGCCCCCAGGGGACCCGAGCAGTACTTC. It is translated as CASSPSAPRGPEQYF.

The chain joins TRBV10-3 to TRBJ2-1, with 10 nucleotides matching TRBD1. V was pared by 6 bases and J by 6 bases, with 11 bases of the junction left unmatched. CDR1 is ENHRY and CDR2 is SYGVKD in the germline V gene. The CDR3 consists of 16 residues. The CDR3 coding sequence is TGTGCCATCAGCGGCCCCGGGACAGGGGATGGCAATGAGCAGTTCTTC. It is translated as CAISGPGTGDGNEQFF.

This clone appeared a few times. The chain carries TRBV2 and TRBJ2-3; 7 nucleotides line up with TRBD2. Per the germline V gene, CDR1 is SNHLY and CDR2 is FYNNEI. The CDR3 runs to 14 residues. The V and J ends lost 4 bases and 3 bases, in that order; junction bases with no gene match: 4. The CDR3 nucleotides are TGTGCCAGCAGTGTGGGGGGGTGGACAGATACGCAGTATTTT. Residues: CASSVGGWTDTQYF.

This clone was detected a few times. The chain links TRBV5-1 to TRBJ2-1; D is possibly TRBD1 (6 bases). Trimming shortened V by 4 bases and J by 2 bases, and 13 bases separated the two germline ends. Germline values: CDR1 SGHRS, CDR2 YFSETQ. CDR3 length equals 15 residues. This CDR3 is CASSLTGGTYNEQFF. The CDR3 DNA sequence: TGCGCCAGCAGCCTGACAGGAGGAACCTACAATGAGCAGTTCTTC. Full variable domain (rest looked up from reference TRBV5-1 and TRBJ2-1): KAGVTQTPRYLIKTRGQQVTLSCSPISGHRSVSWYQQTPGQGLQFLFEYFSETQRNKGNFPGRFSGRQFSNSRSEMNVSTLELGDSALYLCASSLTGGTYNEQFFGPGTRLTVL.

The CDR3 DNA reads as TGTGCCAGCAGCTACGTACAACGGAGGTTAACAGATACGCAGTATTTT. This translates into CASSYVQRRLTDTQYF. V gene TRBV5-5 combines with J gene TRBJ2-3; a weak D match, TRBD2 (5 bases). Looked up from germline, CDR1 is SGHKS and CDR2 is YYEKEE (reference sequence). The CDR3 totals 16 residues. Trimming took 3 bases from V and 3 from J, leaving 17 bases between them.

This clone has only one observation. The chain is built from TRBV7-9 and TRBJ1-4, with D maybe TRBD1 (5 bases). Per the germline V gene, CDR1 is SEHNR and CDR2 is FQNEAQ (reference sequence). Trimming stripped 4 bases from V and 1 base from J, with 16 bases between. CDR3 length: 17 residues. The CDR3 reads CASSSPQGIQTNEKLFF. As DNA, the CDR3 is TGTGCCAGCAGCTCACCGCAGGGTATCCAAACTAATGAAAAACTGTTTTTT.

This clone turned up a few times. The CDR3 region is CASRRGWPQHF. DNA of the CDR3: TGTGCCAGCAGAAGGGGATGGCCCCAGCATTTT. V and J are TRBV28 and TRBJ1-5; possibly TRBD1 for D (5 bases). V lost 6 bases and J lost 9, with 9 bases in between. Germline CDR1 MDHEN, CDR2 SYDVKM. This CDR3 is 11 amino acids long.

CDR3 nucleotide sequence: TGTGCCAGCAGTGAAGTGTTGCGGGATCCCCACTTT. Protein product: CASSEVLRDPHF. The chain uses TRBV6-1 and TRBJ1-6, with D hard to call. Trimming pared 1 base from V and 18 bases from J, leaving 13 bases between. The CDR3 extends over 12 amino acids. Germline CDR1 MNHNS, CDR2 SASEGT.

This CDR3 is CASSLGRTSGRTHEQYF. The CDR3 nucleotides are TGTGCCAGCAGCCTTGGCCGGACTAGCGGGAGAACCCACGAGCAGTACTTC. V usage is TRBV11-3 and J usage is TRBJ2-7, with 13 bases that match TRBD2. Per germline, CDR1 SGHNT and CDR2 YENEEA. V lost 5 bases and J lost 5; bases outside the gene matches: 12. This CDR3 is 17 amino acids long.

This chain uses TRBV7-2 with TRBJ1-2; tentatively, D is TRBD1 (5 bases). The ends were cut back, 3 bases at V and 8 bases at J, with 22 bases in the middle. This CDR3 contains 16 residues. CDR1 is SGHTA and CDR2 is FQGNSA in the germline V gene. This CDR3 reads CASSLARRGGAGGYTF. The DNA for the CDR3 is TGTGCCAGCAGCTTGGCCCGAAGGGGAGGGGCGGGAGGCTACACCTTC.

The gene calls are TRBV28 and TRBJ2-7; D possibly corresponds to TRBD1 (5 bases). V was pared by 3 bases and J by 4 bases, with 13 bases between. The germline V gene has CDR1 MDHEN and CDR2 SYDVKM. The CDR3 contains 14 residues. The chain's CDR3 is CASSLGQVNYEQYF. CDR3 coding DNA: TGTGCCAGCAGTTTGGGGCAGGTCAATTACGAGCAGTACTTC.

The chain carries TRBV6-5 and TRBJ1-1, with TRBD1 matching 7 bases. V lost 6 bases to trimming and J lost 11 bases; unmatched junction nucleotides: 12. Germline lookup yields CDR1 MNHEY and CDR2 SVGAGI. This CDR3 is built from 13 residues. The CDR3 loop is CASSPDRKRLAFF. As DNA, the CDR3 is TGTGCCAGCAGCCCGGACAGGAAAAGGTTGGCTTTCTTT.

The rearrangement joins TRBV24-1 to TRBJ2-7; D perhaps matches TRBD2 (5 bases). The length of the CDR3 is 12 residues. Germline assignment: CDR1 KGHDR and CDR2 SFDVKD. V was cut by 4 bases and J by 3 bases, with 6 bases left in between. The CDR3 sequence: CATSDRDYEQYF. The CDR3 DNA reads TGTGCCACCAGTGACCGGGACTACGAGCAGTACTTC.

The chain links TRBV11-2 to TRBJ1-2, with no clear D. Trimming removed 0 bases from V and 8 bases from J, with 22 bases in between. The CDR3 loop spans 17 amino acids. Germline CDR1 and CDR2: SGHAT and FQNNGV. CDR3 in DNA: TGTGCCAGCAGCTTAGATGGGCCCCTCCTGAAGGCTGAGGGCTACACCTTC. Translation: CASSLDGPLLKAEGYTF.

The DNA of the CDR3 is TGTGCCAGCAGCAAACGGGACGGCCGGGGGGTATATTCACCCCTCCACTTT. This translates into CASSKRDGRGVYSPLHF. This rearrangement joins TRBV9 to TRBJ1-6; weak D call: TRBD1 (5 bases). The V gene's germline CDR1 is SGDLS and CDR2 YYNGEE. The V gene lost 4 bases and the J gene lost 8 bases, with 22 bases spanning the gap. The CDR3 spans 17 residues.

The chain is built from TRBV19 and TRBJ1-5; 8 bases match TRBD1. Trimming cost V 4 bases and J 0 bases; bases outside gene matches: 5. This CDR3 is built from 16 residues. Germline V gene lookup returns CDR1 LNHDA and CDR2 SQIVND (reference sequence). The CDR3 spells CASSTTGGNSNQPQHF. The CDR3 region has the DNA TGTGCCAGTAGTACCACAGGGGGAAATAGCAATCAGCCCCAGCATTTT.

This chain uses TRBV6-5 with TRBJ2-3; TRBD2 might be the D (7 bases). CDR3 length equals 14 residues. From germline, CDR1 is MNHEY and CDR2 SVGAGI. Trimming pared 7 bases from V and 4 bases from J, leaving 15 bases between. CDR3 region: CASTLRGGADTQYF. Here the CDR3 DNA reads TGTGCCAGCACCCTGAGGGGGGGCGCAGATACGCAGTATTTT.

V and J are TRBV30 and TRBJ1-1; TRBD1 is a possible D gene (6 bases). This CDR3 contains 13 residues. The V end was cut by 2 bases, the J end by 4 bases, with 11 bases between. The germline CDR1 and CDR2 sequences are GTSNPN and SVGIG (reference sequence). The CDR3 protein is CAWSPLGGTEAFF. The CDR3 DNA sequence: TGTGCCTGGAGTCCCCTAGGGGGCACTGAAGCTTTCTTT.

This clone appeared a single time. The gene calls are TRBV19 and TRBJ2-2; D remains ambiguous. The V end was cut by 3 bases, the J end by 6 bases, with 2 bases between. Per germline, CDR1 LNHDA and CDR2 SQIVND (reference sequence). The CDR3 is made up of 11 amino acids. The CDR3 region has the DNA TGTGCCAGTAGTATCGCCGGGGAGCTGTTTTTT. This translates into CASSIAGELFF. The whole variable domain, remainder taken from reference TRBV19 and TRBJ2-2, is DGGITQSPKYLFRKEGQNVTLSCEQNLNHDAMYWYRQDPGQGLRLIYYSQIVNDFQKGDIAEGYSVSREKKESFPLTVTSAQKNPTAFYLCASSIAGELFFGEGSRLTVL.

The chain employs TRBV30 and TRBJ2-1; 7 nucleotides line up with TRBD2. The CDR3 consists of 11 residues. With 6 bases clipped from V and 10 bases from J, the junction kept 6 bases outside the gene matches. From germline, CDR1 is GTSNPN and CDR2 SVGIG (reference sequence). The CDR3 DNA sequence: TGTGCCTGCGGGGGGATGGGGGAGCAGTTCTTC. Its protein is CACGGMGEQFF.

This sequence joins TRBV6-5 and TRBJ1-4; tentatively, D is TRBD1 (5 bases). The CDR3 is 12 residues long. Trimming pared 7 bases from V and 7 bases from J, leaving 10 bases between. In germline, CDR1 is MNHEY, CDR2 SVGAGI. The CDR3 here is CASTGMVEKLFF. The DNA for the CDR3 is TGTGCCAGCACAGGGATGGTTGAAAAACTGTTTTTT.

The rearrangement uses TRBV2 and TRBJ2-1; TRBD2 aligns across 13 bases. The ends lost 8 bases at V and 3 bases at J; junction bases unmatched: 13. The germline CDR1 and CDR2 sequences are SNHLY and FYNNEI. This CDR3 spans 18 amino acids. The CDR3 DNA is TGTGCCAGCCGAGACGGGACTAGCGGGAACGATCGCTACAATGAGCAGTTCTTC. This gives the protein CASRDGTSGNDRYNEQFF.

The CDR3: CAWSYGRGSGDTQYF. CDR3 nucleotides: TGTGCCTGGAGCTACGGACGGGGGAGTGGAGATACGCAGTATTTT. This sequence joins TRBV30 and TRBJ2-3, with TRBD2 as a possible D gene (6 bases). V was cut by 3 bases and J by 5 bases, with 18 bases left in between. The germline V gene has CDR1 GTSNPN and CDR2 SVGIG (reference sequence). CDR3 length equals 15 residues.

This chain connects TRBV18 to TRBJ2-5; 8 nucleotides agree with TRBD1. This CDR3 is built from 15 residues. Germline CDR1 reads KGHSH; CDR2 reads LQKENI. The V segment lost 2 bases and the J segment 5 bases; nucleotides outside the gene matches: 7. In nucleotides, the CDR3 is TGTGCCAGCTCACCATCGCAGGGGGCGCCGGAGACCCAGTACTTC. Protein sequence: CASSPSQGAPETQYF.

This CDR3 is CASSYGQGADTQYF. DNA of the CDR3: TGTGCCAGCAGTTACGGACAGGGGGCGGATACGCAGTATTTT. The J gene is TRBJ2-3, the V gene TRBV6-5, with 11 bases that match TRBD1. J lost 6 bases, V lost 2 bases, and 1 base had no gene match. Germline CDR1 reads MNHEY; CDR2 reads SVGAGI. This CDR3 contains 14 residues.

This CDR3 is CASSPGQGATNEKLFF. For the CDR3, the DNA is TGCGCCAGCAGCCCCGGACAGGGTGCAACTAATGAAAAACTGTTTTTT. The chain is built from TRBV5-1 and TRBJ1-4, with 8 positions matching TRBD1. Germline CDR1 is SGHRS and CDR2 is YFSETQ. V was clipped by 4 bases and J by 0 bases; unmatched bases: 5. This CDR3 has 16 residues.